The subject of this entry is one T cell receptor (beta chain). This record belongs to a study of blood T cell repertoires in COVID-19. Study-wide context: The United States, Italy and Spain supplied acute and convalescent COVID-19 samples. PBMCs, B-cell-depleted T cells, or T cells were the source of the cDNA or gDNA that made up the material.

As processed by the authors: For nucleated cells, counts were estimated from reference gene primer amplification. TCRdb's table, derived via immunoSEQ multiplex PCR, lists solely in-frame clones and lacks some. That table furnishes V, J and clone size, whereas the DNA furnished D and trimming. The sample carries approximately 230,000 clones, approximately 80% recorded once. The specimen was PBMCs or T cells enriched from blood (not recorded which). This clonotype originated in a man aged 35 to 55 who had recovered from COVID-19.

The DNA of the CDR3 is TGTGCCAGCAGTTTTACAGGGACCTCCTACGAGCAGTACTTC. Translating gives CASSFTGTSYEQYF. This sequence joins TRBV27 and TRBJ2-7; D perhaps matches TRBD1 (6 bases). Germline CDR1 is MNHEY and CDR2 is SMNVEV (reference sequence). The CDR3 extends over 14 amino acids. V lost 3 bases, J lost 0 bases, and 9 bases lay in between.